This paragraph reports one TCR beta chain. The identical CDR3 is also encoded by other nucleotide sequences in the sample. At a deep level, the assay was run. Using immunoSEQ multiplex PCR, the repertoire was profiled, and TCRdb retains in-frame clones only, with some absent. The sample includes over a million clones, roughly 96% of them seen just once. The sample originates from a study of shared clonotypes between healthy human individuals. Germline V gene data show CDR1 as SGHRS and CDR2 as YFSETQ. CDR3 size: 16 residues. V was pared by 0 bases and J by 1 base, with 11 bases between. Caucasian adults residing in Nashville, Tennessee made up all the donors.

The specimen sequenced was naive CD4+ T cells sorted from blood. Subset noted: CD45RA+ positively selected. The receptor was derived from a man aged 25-40 years in good health. The chain combines TRBV5-1 with TRBJ2-1, with D possibly matching TRBD2 (6 bases). The CDR3 is CASSLAGGRSYNEQFF. CDR3 in DNA: TGCGCCAGCAGCTTGGCCGGGGGAAGATCCTACAATGAGCAGTTCTTC.